Following are 18 T cell receptor beta chains from one sample sequenced in a study of blood T cells in healthy people across ages. The use of a sample-barcoded 5' primer and a J-beta primer mix characterized a second PCR of about 6 to 11 cycles. TCRdb reanalysed the 5' RACE reads using MiXCR and keeps one entry per CDR3 protein. The table has 1.4 million or so distinct CDR3 sequences, under 55% seen once; the top ten hold over 3.5%. Material for sequencing was blood. These receptors all stem from a woman aged 18-35 years in good health.

As for this clonotype: Its ends do not fully match the called genes, so a read error is possible. This chain uses TRBV20-1 with TRBJ1-2, with D perhaps TRBD1 (5 bases). CDR1 is DFQATT, CDR2 SNEGSKA, per germline (reference sequence). The CDR3 is 15 amino acids. CDR3 amino acids: CSARERGASLYGHTF. CDR3 DNA: TGCAGTGCTAGAGAGAGAGGGGCCAGTCTCTATGGCCACACCTTC.

This clonotype was found a few times. The chain combines TRBV7-9 with TRBJ2-5, with D possibly matching TRBD2 (7 bases). This CDR3 spans 16 amino acids. The V gene lost 1 base and the J gene lost 5 bases, with 17 bases spanning the gap. Germline V lookup: CDR1 SEHNR, CDR2 FQNEAQ (reference sequence). The CDR3: CASSLVVGGPGETQYF. The CDR3 DNA reads TGTGCCAGCAGCTTAGTCGTCGGGGGGCCCGGGGAGACCCAGTACTTC.

There are a few counts of this clonotype. The chain employs TRBV20-1 and TRBJ1-6, with 12 bases lining up with TRBD1. Germline lookup yields CDR1 DFQATT and CDR2 SNEGSKA (reference sequence). The trim removed 1 base at V and 7 bases at J, leaving 2 bases unmatched. This CDR3 is built from 15 residues. DNA of the CDR3: TGCAGTGCTAGAGTGGGGACAGGGGGCAATTCACCCCTCCACTTT. Protein: CSARVGTGGNSPLHF.

The CDR3 DNA reads as TGCAGTGCCCCCGACAGGGGGCCACTTTGGGCTGAAGCTTTCTTT. It translates to CSAPDRGPLWAEAFF. V gene TRBV20-1 combines with J gene TRBJ1-1, with 10 positions matching TRBD1. After removal of 6 bases from V and 6 bases from J, the junction contained 13 bases not matched to a gene. Germline loops: CDR1 DFQATT, CDR2 SNEGSKA (reference sequence). The CDR3 covers 15 residues.

The rearrangement uses TRBV6-2 or TRBV6-3 and TRBJ1-4; unclear D gene. Trimming pared 2 bases from V and 1 base from J, leaving 14 bases between. The CDR3 spans 17 residues. Germline V gene lookup returns CDR1 MNHEY and CDR2 SVGEGT. For the CDR3, the DNA is TGTGCCAGCAGTTACGGAGGTGTCACCAGAACTAATGAAAAACTGTTTTTT. Its translation is CASSYGGVTRTNEKLFF.

This clonotype was counted only a few times. The chain links TRBV4-2 to TRBJ1-5; D gene uncertain. V was pared by 1 base and J by 4 bases, with 11 bases between. This CDR3 has 15 amino acids. Germline V CDR1 and CDR2: LGHNA, YNFKEQ. The CDR3 region is CASSQVGSKNQPQHF. The DNA for the CDR3 is TGTGCCAGCAGCCAAGTAGGGTCCAAAAATCAGCCCCAGCATTTT.

Of note for this clonotype: Germline is not matched at one junction end, which may reflect a read error. The chain is built from TRBV19 and TRBJ2-5; D possibly matches TRBD1 or TRBD2 (5 bases each). Per the germline V gene, CDR1 is LNHDA and CDR2 is SQIVND (reference sequence). The CDR3 is made up of 15 amino acids. The CDR3 DNA follows: TGTGCCAGTAGTATCGCCGGGACGCCTCAAGAGACCCGGTACTTC. Amino acids: CASSIAGTPQETRYF.

This clonotype showed up just a few times. A clone one base away is much larger, so this may be a read error. The genes are TRBV12-3 or TRBV12-4 and TRBJ2-7; 10 bases match TRBD1. Losses at the gene ends were 1 base for V and 7 bases for J; bases not matched to a gene: 7. The CDR3 has 15 amino acids. The CDR3 DNA is TGTGCCAGCAGTTTAGGGGGACAGGGGTTCGGTGAGCAGTACTTC. It translates to CASSLGGQGFGEQYF.

This clonotype was seen only once. This rearrangement joins TRBV6-1 to TRBJ1-1; D gene ambiguous. Trimming took 5 bases from V and 4 from J, leaving 20 bases between them. This CDR3 has 16 residues. Germline V CDR1 and CDR2: MNHNS, SASEGT. The CDR3 coding sequence is TGTGCCAGCAGTCGAAGGCCTAACCGGGGATCCACTGAAGCTTTCTTT. Protein: CASSRRPNRGSTEAFF.

This clonotype turned up a few times. The genes are TRBV20-1 and TRBJ2-7, with D perhaps matching TRBD1 (5 bases). V lost 5 bases and J 4 bases, leaving 18 bases between the germline ends. The CDR3 spans 14 residues. CDR1 is DFQATT and CDR2 is SNEGSKA in the germline V gene (reference sequence). Here the CDR3 DNA reads TGCAGTGCTCGGCGCCCAAAGGGGAAATACGAGCAGTACTTC. Amino acids: CSARRPKGKYEQYF.

This chain links TRBV9 with TRBJ1-1; 9 bases line up with TRBD1. The CDR3 extends over 14 amino acids. Germline CDR1 SGDLS, CDR2 YYNGEE. V lost 5 bases, J lost 5 bases, and 7 bases stayed unmatched. Here the CDR3 reads CASSAGTGSTEAFF. The CDR3 DNA reads as TGTGCCAGCAGTGCCGGGACAGGGAGTACTGAAGCTTTCTTT.

In regard to this clonotype: One junction end disagrees with the germline gene, perhaps due to a read error. This chain uses TRBV7-2 with TRBJ2-3; TRBD2 aligns across 7 bases. The CDR3 length is 19 residues. Germline assignment: CDR1 SGHTA and CDR2 FQGNSA. The CDR3 loop reads CAGSLEASGMPYPRDTQYF. In DNA form, the CDR3 reads TGTGCCGGCAGCTTAGAAGCTAGCGGTATGCCATACCCGAGGGATACGCAGTATTTT.

The chain joins TRBV5-1 to TRBJ2-6; TRBD1 or TRBD2 may be the D gene (5 bases each). V lost 5 bases and J 1 base, leaving 16 bases between the germline ends. There are 17 residues in the CDR3. Germline V gene data show CDR1 as SGHRS and CDR2 as YFSETQ. The CDR3 loop is CASRRPGAVSGANVLTF. CDR3 in DNA: TGCGCCAGCAGACGCCCCGGGGCGGTTTCTGGGGCCAACGTCCTGACTTTC.

About this clonotype itself: A much larger clone sits a single nucleotide away, making a read error possible. The chain combines TRBV18 with TRBJ2-1; D remains ambiguous. Germline CDR1 is KGHSH and CDR2 is LQKENI. This CDR3 has 15 amino acids. The CDR3 DNA reads TGTGTCAGCTCAGACGGTCAGATTATCTACAATGAGCAGTTCTTC. This codes for CVSSDGQIIYNEQFF.

This chain joins TRBV20-1 and TRBJ2-1; the D call may be TRBD1 or TRBD2 (5 bases each). Gene TRBJ2-7 matches the end of the DNA better, so the J call may be wrong. This CDR3 region has 13 residues. From germline, CDR1 is DFQATT and CDR2 SNEGSKA (reference sequence). This CDR3 reads CSAGGSSYNEQYF. As DNA, the CDR3 is TGCAGTGCTGGGGGTAGCTCCTACAATGAGCAGTACTTC.

In this sample, this clonotype turned up a few times. The chain links TRBV6-6 to TRBJ2-7, with D tentatively TRBD2 (6 bases). Germline CDR1 and CDR2: MNHNY and SVGAGI (reference sequence). Trimming shortened V by 2 bases and J by 0 bases, and 14 bases separated the two germline ends. CDR3 length: 16 residues. The CDR3 region has the DNA TGTGCCAGCAGTTACCATCGCGGGATATCCTCCTACGAGCAGTACTTC. Translated, it gives CASSYHRGISSYEQYF.

The chain has TRBV4-1 and TRBJ2-2; 11 nucleotides align to TRBD2. The CDR3 is 16 residues long. The V and J ends lost 6 bases and 1 base, in that order; junction bases with no gene match: 4. Germline V CDR1 and CDR2: MGHRA, YSYEKL. CDR3 region: CASSRTSGWNTGELFF. Here the CDR3 DNA reads TGCGCCAGCAGTCGGACTAGCGGGTGGAACACCGGGGAGCTGTTTTTT.

This clonotype showed up just a few times. The V gene is TRBV7-8, the J gene TRBJ1-1; D perhaps matches TRBD1 (5 bases). Germline CDR1 and CDR2: SGHVS and FQNEAQ. Trimming took off 2 bases at V and 0 bases at J, with 16 bases between the two ends. This CDR3 region has 17 residues. In DNA form, the CDR3 reads TGTGCCAGCAGCTTATTTGGGGGGGTGGGGATGAACACTGAAGCTTTCTTT. This translates into CASSLFGGVGMNTEAFF.